The 8 T cell receptor beta chains listed next were all sequenced from one sample in a study of cytomegalovirus exposure and HLA in healthy donors. The protocol was immunoSEQ multiplex PCR, while the TCRdb copy is restricted to in-frame clones and leaves out a portion. This sample has 100,000 to 150,000 clones; roughly 95% occur once, and the top ten carry 1.5% to 2%. The sequenced sample was PBMCs. These receptors came from a man aged 18-30 years in good health and CMV-seronegative.

Note on this clone: Other nucleotide sequences in the sample specify the same CDR3. The V call is TRBV27, the J call TRBJ2-7, with D perhaps matching TRBD2 (5 bases). CDR3 size: 13 residues. Germline V gene lookup returns CDR1 MNHEY and CDR2 SMNVEV (reference sequence). V lost 2 bases to trimming and J lost 4 bases, with 9 bases between them. The CDR3 sequence: CASSLSGGYEQYF. The CDR3 DNA is TGTGCCAGCAGTTTAAGCGGAGGATACGAGCAGTACTTC.

The chain couples TRBV7-2 to TRBJ1-2; D call uncertain. V shed 7 bases and J shed 5 bases, with 14 bases lying between them. The CDR3 spans 13 residues. Germline loops: CDR1 SGHTA, CDR2 FQGNSA. The CDR3 sequence: CASTFTALYGYTF. The DNA for the CDR3 is TGTGCCAGCACCTTCACAGCCCTATATGGCTACACCTTC.

CDR3 sequence reads: CASSLGVAGGPGTGELFF. The CDR3 coding sequence is TGTGCCAGCAGCTTAGGGGTAGCGGGAGGGCCGGGCACCGGGGAGCTGTTTTTT. The rearrangement links TRBV7-8 to TRBJ2-2; 11 nucleotides agree with TRBD2. V lost 1 base to trimming and J lost 4 bases; unmatched junction nucleotides: 8. This CDR3 is 18 amino acids long. Germline CDR1 and CDR2: SGHVS and FQNEAQ.

The DNA of the CDR3 is TGTGCCTGGAGTCCCGGGACAACGCGTGGCTACACCTTC. This gives the protein CAWSPGTTRGYTF. The chain uses TRBV30 and TRBJ1-2; D may be TRBD1 (6 bases). Germline V gene data show CDR1 as GTSNPN and CDR2 as SVGIG (reference sequence). This CDR3 contains 13 residues. Trimming removed 2 bases at V and 7 bases at J, with 14 bases between.

The chain uses TRBV11-3 and TRBJ2-6; 7 bases match TRBD1. CDR3 length: 18 amino acids. The J segment lost 5 bases and the V segment lost 5 bases, leaving 15 bases of the junction unmatched. Germline assignment: CDR1 SGHNT and CDR2 YENEEA. The CDR3 reads CASSRRDRETSWANVLTF. CDR3 bases: TGTGCCAGCAGCAGACGGGACAGAGAGACGTCGTGGGCCAACGTCCTGACTTTC.

This clone was counted a single time. The chain uses TRBV27 and TRBJ2-7; D not certain. Germline CDR1 is MNHEY and CDR2 is SMNVEV (reference sequence). V was pared by 7 bases and J by 3 bases, with 7 bases between. The CDR3 has 11 residues. The chain's CDR3 is CASIPGYEQYF. As DNA, the CDR3 is TGTGCCAGCATCCCGGGCTACGAGCAGTACTTC.

The chain employs TRBV29-1 and TRBJ2-1, with 7 nucleotides matching TRBD1. Germline V lookup: CDR1 SQVTM, CDR2 ANQGSEA. CDR3 length equals 14 residues. V trimming: 0 bases; J trimming: 15 bases; junction bases outside the gene matches: 14. The DNA for the CDR3 is TGCAGCGTTGAAGACCGGGGAGACGGGACAGCGACGTTCTTC. Protein: CSVEDRGDGTATFF.

This clone was picked up one time. The chain is built from TRBV7-8 and TRBJ2-1; 7 nucleotides match TRBD2. Germline lookup yields CDR1 SGHVS and CDR2 FQNEAQ. There are 16 residues in the CDR3. Unmatched junction bases numbered 9, after V lost 1 base and J lost 6 bases. This CDR3 is CASSLVRGSSPNEQFF. The DNA of the CDR3 is TGTGCCAGCAGCTTAGTTCGCGGGAGCTCCCCCAATGAGCAGTTCTTC.